This T cell receptor beta chain was documented in a study of shared clonotypes between healthy human individuals. Study-wide results and limits: Estimated richness was generally greater in naive than memory subsets.

Researchers ran the assay at a deep level. The repertoire was sequenced with immunoSEQ multiplex PCR; TCRdb's copy has only in-frame clones and lacks some. This sample has roughly 2.2 million clones, with 85% to 95% found just once. A remark on this clone: Its antigen is as yet unknown.

CDR3 size: 16 residues. V was trimmed by 5 bases and J by 1 base, leaving 14 bases between them. Germline V gene sequence: CDR1 SGHAT, CDR2 FQNNGV. The specimen sequenced was naive CD4+ T cells from PBMCs. Specified subset: CD45RA+ positively selected. The chain combines TRBV11-2 with TRBJ2-2, with TRBD2 as a possible D gene (6 bases). The TCR comes from a young man in good health. Some clones in this sample may be carry-over from other donors' samples. The CDR3 protein is CASSVKTRRNTGELFF. The CDR3 DNA follows: TGTGCCAGCAGCGTCAAGACTAGACGGAACACCGGGGAGCTGTTTTTT.